The 17 T cell receptor beta chains below were found in one sample sequenced in a study of blood T cell repertoires in COVID-19. The method was immunoSEQ multiplex PCR; TCRdb's version includes in-frame clones alone and lacks a portion of them. The sample contains 150,000 to 200,000 clones, 90% of which appear only once. Sequencing used peripheral blood. Receptor source: a man aged 60 to 69 with active or convalescent COVID-19.

The chain joins TRBV3-1 (or the pseudogene TRBV3-2) to TRBJ1-1; TRBD1 matches at 7 bases. V lost 2 bases, J lost 4 bases, and 7 bases stayed unmatched. Germline CDR1 LGHDT, CDR2 YNNKEL (reference sequence). This CDR3 contains 15 residues. CDR3 sequence: CASSQIRGFVTEAFF. The CDR3 DNA follows: TGTGCCAGCAGCCAAATCAGGGGGTTTGTCACTGAAGCTTTCTTT.

The CDR3 loop is CAINITSGVRSSTDTQYF. CDR3 DNA: TGTGCCATCAACATAACTAGCGGGGTGAGGTCTAGCACAGATACGCAGTATTTT. The chain links TRBV10-3 to TRBJ2-3, with 10 bases lining up with TRBD2. With V trimmed by 7 bases and J by 0 bases, 13 bases remained unmatched. Germline CDR1 ENHRY, CDR2 SYGVKD. This CDR3 spans 18 amino acids.

This chain connects TRBV5-1 to TRBJ1-2; the D is unclear. The CDR3 extends over 14 amino acids. The germline V gene has CDR1 SGHRS and CDR2 YFSETQ. Trimming shortened V by 0 bases and J by 4 bases, and 10 bases separated the two germline ends. CDR3 in amino acids: CASSLDQFSYGYTF. For the CDR3, the DNA is TGCGCCAGCAGCTTGGACCAGTTTTCCTATGGCTACACCTTC.

The chain is built from TRBV19 and TRBJ2-1; 14 bases map to TRBD2. Trimming took 3 bases from V and 0 from J; bases not matched to a gene: 7. In germline, CDR1 is LNHDA, CDR2 SQIVND (reference sequence). The CDR3 covers 19 residues. Here the CDR3 reads CASSILGLAGGRSYNEQFF. In DNA, the CDR3 is TGTGCCAGTAGTATCCTCGGACTAGCGGGAGGCCGCTCCTACAATGAGCAGTTCTTC.

This chain connects TRBV6-5 to TRBJ1-4; the D gene is possibly TRBD1 (5 bases). This CDR3 spans 14 amino acids. Germline V CDR1 and CDR2: MNHEY, SVGAGI. Trimming took off 1 base at V and 8 bases at J, with 11 bases between the two ends. For the CDR3, the DNA is TGTGCCAGCAGTTACTGGGGGGGGAAGGAAAAACTGTTTTTT. It is translated as CASSYWGGKEKLFF.

CDR3 coding DNA: TGTGCCAGCAGTTATAGAGTTTGGAACACTGAAGCTTTCTTT. Its translation: CASSYRVWNTEAFF. This chain connects TRBV6-2 or TRBV6-3 to TRBJ1-1; D is ambiguous. The CDR3 has 14 residues. The germline V gene has CDR1 MNHEY and CDR2 SVGEGT. V was clipped by 3 bases and J by 1 base, with 9 bases between them.

The chain couples TRBV18 to TRBJ1-1, with D maybe TRBD1 (6 bases). V lost 4 bases, J lost 1 base, and 13 bases lay in between. The V gene's germline CDR1 is KGHSH and CDR2 LQKENI. The CDR3 sequence is 15 residues long. CDR3 DNA: TGTGCCAGCTCACTCTTCGACAGGTCGAACACTGAAGCTTTCTTT. Translated: CASSLFDRSNTEAFF.

This clone has a single count. The chain is built from TRBV27 and TRBJ1-5; TRBD1 is a possible D gene (6 bases). Trimming took off 6 bases at V and 0 bases at J, with 18 bases between the two ends. This CDR3 comprises 17 residues. In germline, CDR1 is MNHEY, CDR2 SMNVEV (reference sequence). In nucleotides, the CDR3 is TGTGCCAGCAGGAACCTGGCGGGGGGCCTTAGCAATCAGCCCCAGCATTTT. Translated: CASRNLAGGLSNQPQHF.

This clone was counted a few times. The V and J genes are TRBV3-1 (or the pseudogene TRBV3-2) and TRBJ2-3; 12 bases line up with TRBD2. The germline V gene encodes CDR1 LGHDT and CDR2 YNNKEL (reference sequence). V lost 3 bases and J lost 4; bases outside the gene matches: 2. The CDR3 spans 15 residues. In DNA form, the CDR3 reads TGTGCCAGCAGCCATTCTAGCGGGGGGGCAGATACGCAGTATTTT. The encoded protein is CASSHSSGGADTQYF.

This clone has only one observation. The rearrangement joins TRBV6-5 to TRBJ1-2; perhaps TRBD1 as D (6 bases). Germline lookup yields CDR1 MNHEY and CDR2 SVGAGI. V was clipped by 4 bases and J by 5 bases, with 17 bases between them. The CDR3 totals 15 residues. The CDR3 nucleotides are TGTGCCAGCAGTTTCCGATCAGGGGACCGGTATGGCTACACCTTC. This codes for CASSFRSGDRYGYTF.

V usage is TRBV6-4 and J usage is TRBJ1-6; D possibly corresponds to TRBD1 (6 bases). Trimming pared 3 bases from V and 6 bases from J, leaving 15 bases between. From germline, CDR1 is MRHNA and CDR2 SNTAGT. There are 16 residues in the CDR3. The CDR3 DNA reads TGTGCCAGCAGTGAAAACCGTCGACAGGCTAATTCACCCCTCCACTTT. This translates into CASSENRRQANSPLHF.

This clone was seen just once. The chain uses TRBV18 and TRBJ2-3, with 9 positions matching TRBD2. Germline V gene lookup returns CDR1 KGHSH and CDR2 LQKENI. This CDR3 has 16 amino acids. Trimming cost V 5 bases and J 0 bases; bases outside gene matches: 6. This CDR3 is CASSVTSGHSTDTQYF. The CDR3 nucleotides are TGTGCCAGCTCAGTGACTAGCGGCCATAGCACAGATACGCAGTATTTT.

The genes are TRBV30 and TRBJ2-4, with D perhaps matching TRBD1 (5 bases). The CDR3 has 15 residues. Trimming took 2 bases from V and 0 from J, leaving 11 bases between them. CDR1 and CDR2 (germline): GTSNPN, SVGIG (reference sequence). DNA of the CDR3: TGTGCCTGGAGTACGGACACGATAGCCAAAAACATTCAGTACTTC. Translating it yields CAWSTDTIAKNIQYF.

The chain has TRBV9 and TRBJ2-1, with 7 nucleotides matching TRBD2. V dropped 0 bases and J dropped 9; count of bases not matched to a gene: 3. This CDR3 is 13 amino acids long. Per the germline V gene, CDR1 is SGDLS and CDR2 is YYNGEE. CDR3 in DNA: TGTGCCAGCAGCGTAGTCAGGGAGGGTGAGCAGTTCTTC. Protein: CASSVVREGEQFF.

The chain employs TRBV5-1 and TRBJ2-5; D ambiguous. The V gene's germline CDR1 is SGHRS and CDR2 YFSETQ. The CDR3 consists of 15 residues. Trimming took off 5 bases at V and 4 bases at J, with 18 bases between the two ends. The DNA of the CDR3 is TGCGCCAGCAGTCAGTCGTTTGGAGTCGGAGAGACCCAGTACTTC. Protein product: CASSQSFGVGETQYF.

The rearrangement uses TRBV10-3 and TRBJ2-3; 12 positions match TRBD2. Germline V gives CDR1 ENHRY, CDR2 SYGVKD. The CDR3 length is 15 residues. J was trimmed by 4 bases and V by 6 bases; bases with no gene match: 5. The CDR3 here is CAISASGGAPDTQYF. The DNA for the CDR3 is TGTGCCATCAGCGCTAGCGGGGGGGCGCCAGATACGCAGTATTTT.

This chain uses TRBV20-1 with TRBJ2-7, with 11 bases fitting TRBD2. Germline V lookup: CDR1 DFQATT, CDR2 SNEGSKA (reference sequence). Unmatched junction bases numbered 10, after V lost 3 bases and J lost 0 bases. The CDR3 is 17 residues long. The CDR3 DNA reads as TGCAGTGCTAGTGGGGTACTAGCGGGAGAGACCTCCTACGAGCAGTACTTC. This codes for CSASGVLAGETSYEQYF.